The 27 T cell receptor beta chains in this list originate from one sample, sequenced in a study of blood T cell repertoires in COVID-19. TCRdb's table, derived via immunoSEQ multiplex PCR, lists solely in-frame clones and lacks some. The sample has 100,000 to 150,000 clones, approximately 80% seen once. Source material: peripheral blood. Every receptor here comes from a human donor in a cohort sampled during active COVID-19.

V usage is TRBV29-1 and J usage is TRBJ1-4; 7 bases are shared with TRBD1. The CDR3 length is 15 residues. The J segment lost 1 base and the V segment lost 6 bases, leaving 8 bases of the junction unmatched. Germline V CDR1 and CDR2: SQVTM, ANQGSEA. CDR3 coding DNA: TGCAGCGTACGGGACAGCCTGATAACTAATGAAAAACTGTTTTTT. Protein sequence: CSVRDSLITNEKLFF.

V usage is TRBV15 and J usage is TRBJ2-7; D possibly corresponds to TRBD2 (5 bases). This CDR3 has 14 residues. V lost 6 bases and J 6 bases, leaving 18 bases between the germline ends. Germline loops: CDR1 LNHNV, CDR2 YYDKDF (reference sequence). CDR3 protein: CATRESGPGLEQYF. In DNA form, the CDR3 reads TGTGCCACCAGGGAGAGCGGCCCGGGCCTCGAGCAGTACTTC.

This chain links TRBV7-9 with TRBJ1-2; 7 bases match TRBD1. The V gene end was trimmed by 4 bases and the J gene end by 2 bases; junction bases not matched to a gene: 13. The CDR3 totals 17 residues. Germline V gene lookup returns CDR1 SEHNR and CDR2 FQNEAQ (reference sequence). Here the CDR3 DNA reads TGTGCCAGCAGCTACCTTGGACAGGACACTATCAACTATGGCTACACCTTC. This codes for CASSYLGQDTINYGYTF.

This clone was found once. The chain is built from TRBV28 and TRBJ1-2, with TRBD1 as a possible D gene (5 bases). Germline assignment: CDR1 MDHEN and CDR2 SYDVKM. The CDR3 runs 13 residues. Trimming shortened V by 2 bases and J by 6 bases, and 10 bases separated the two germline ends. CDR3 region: CASSLEGVDGYTF. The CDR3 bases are TGTGCCAGCAGTTTAGAAGGGGTGGATGGCTACACCTTC.

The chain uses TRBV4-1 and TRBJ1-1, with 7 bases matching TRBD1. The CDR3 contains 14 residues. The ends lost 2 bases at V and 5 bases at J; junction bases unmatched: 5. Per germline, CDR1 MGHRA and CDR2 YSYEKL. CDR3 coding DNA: TGCGCCAGCAGCCAAACGACAGGGTTAACTGAAGCTTTCTTT. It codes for CASSQTTGLTEAFF.

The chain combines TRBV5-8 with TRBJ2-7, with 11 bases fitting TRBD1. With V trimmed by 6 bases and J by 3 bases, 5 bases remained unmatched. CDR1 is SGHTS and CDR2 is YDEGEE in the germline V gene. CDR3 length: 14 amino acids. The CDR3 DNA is TGTGCCAGCACCCGTGGGACAGGGGGCTACGAGCAGTACTTC. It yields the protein CASTRGTGGYEQYF.

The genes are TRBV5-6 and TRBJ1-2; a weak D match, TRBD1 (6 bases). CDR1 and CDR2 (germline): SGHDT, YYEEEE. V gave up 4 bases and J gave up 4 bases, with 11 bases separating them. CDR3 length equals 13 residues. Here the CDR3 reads CASSLDSPYGYTF. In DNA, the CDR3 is TGTGCCAGCAGCCTGGACAGCCCCTATGGCTACACCTTC.

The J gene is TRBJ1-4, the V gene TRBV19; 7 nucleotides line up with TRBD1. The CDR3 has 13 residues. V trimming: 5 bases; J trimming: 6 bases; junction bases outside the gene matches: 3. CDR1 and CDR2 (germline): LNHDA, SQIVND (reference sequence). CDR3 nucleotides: TGTGCCAGTAGTTTACAGGGGTATGAAAAACTGTTTTTT. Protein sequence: CASSLQGYEKLFF.

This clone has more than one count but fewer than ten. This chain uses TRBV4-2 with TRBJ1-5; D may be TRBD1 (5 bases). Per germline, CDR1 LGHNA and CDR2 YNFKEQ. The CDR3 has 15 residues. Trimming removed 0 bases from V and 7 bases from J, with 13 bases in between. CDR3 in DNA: TGTGCCAGCAGCCAAGATAGGCAGGGAGGGCAGCCCCAGCATTTT. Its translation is CASSQDRQGGQPQHF.

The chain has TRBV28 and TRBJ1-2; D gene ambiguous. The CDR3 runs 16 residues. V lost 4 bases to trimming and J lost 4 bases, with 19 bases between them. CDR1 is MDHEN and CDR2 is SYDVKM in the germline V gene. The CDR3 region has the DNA TGTGCCAGCAGTTCCCCCCCCGCCGATCTTAGCTATGGCTACACCTTC. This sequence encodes CASSSPPADLSYGYTF.

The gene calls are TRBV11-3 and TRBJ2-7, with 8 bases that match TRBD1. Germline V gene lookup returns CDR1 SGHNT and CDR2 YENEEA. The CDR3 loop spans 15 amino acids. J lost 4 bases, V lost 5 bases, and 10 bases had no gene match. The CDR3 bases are TGTGCCAGCAGCATGCGGACAGGGAGACCATACGAGCAGTACTTC. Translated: CASSMRTGRPYEQYF.

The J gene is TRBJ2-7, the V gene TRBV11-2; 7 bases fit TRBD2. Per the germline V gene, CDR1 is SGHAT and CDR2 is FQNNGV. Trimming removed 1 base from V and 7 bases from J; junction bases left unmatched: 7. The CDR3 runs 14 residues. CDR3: CASSLAGGPGEQYF. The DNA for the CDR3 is TGTGCCAGCAGCTTAGCGGGAGGCCCCGGGGAGCAGTACTTC.

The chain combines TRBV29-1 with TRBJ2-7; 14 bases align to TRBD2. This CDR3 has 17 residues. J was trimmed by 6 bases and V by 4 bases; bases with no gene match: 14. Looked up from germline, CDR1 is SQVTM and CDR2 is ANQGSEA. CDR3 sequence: CSVGVLSGTSGRIEQYF. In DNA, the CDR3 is TGCAGCGTTGGTGTCCTCTCCGGGACTAGCGGGAGAATCGAGCAGTACTTC.

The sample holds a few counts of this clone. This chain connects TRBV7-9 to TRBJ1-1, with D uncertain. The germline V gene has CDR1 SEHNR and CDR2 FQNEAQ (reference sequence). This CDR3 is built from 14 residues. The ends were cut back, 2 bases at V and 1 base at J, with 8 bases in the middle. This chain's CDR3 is CASSLHRPNTEAFF. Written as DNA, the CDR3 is TGTGCCAGCAGCTTACACAGACCGAACACTGAAGCTTTCTTT.

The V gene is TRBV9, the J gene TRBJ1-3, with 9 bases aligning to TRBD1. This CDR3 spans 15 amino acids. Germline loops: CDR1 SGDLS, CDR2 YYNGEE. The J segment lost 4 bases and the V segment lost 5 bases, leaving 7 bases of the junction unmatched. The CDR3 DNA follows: TGTGCCAGCAGTACACAGGGGGCGGTGGGAAACACCATATATTTT. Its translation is CASSTQGAVGNTIYF.

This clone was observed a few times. The DNA of the CDR3 is TGTGCCAGCAGCGTAGCCCCGGACAGGCGCTATGGCTACACCTTC. Residues: CASSVAPDRRYGYTF. The rearrangement uses TRBV9 and TRBJ1-2, with TRBD1 matching over 7 bases. The CDR3 loop spans 15 amino acids. The germline CDR1 and CDR2 sequences are SGDLS and YYNGEE. V lost 0 bases and J lost 4; bases outside the gene matches: 6.

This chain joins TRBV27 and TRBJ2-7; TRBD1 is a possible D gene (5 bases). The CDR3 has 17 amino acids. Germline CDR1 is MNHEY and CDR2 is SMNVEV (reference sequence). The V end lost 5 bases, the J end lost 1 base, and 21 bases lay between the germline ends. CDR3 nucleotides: TGTGCCAGCAGTCGCCCTTTTAAAGGGGAACGATCCTACGAGCAGTACTTC. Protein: CASSRPFKGERSYEQYF.

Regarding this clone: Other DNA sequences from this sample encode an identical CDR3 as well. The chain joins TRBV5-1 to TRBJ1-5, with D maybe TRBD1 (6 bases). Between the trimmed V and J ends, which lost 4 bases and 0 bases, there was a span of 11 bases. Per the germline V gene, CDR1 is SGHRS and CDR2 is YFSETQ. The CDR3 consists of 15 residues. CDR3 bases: TGCGCCAGCAGCCTGGGGGGCTATAGCAATCAGCCCCAGCATTTT. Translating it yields CASSLGGYSNQPQHF.

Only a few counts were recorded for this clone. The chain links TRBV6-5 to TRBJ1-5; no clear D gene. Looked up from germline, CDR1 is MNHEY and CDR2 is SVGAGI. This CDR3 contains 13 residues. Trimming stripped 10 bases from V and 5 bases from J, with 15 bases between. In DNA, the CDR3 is TGTGCCACCACCGCATCTCTAGATCAGCCCCAGCATTTT. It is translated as CATTASLDQPQHF.

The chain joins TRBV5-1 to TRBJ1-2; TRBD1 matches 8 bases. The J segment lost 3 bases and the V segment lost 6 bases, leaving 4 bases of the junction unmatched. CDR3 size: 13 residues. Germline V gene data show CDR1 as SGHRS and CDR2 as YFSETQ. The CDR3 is CASTLDRDYGYTF. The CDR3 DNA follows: TGCGCCAGCACCCTGGACAGGGACTATGGCTACACCTTC.

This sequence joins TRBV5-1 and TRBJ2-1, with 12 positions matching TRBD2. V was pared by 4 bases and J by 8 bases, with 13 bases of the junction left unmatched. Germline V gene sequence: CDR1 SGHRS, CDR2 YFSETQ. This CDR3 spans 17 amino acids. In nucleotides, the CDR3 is TGCGCCAGCAGCACGGGGACTAGCGGGCCGGGCGTGGATGAGCAGTTCTTC. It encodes CASSTGTSGPGVDEQFF.

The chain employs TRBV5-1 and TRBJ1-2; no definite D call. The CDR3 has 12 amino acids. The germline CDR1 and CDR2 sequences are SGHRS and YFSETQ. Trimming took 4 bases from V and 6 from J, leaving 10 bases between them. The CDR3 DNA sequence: TGCGCCAGCAGCCCGCAGGAGGATGGCTACACCTTC. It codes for CASSPQEDGYTF.

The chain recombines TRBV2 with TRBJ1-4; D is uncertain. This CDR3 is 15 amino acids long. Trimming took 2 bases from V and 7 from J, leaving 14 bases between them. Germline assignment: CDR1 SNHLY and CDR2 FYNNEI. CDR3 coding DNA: TGTGCCAGCAGTGAAACGCCCTACGAGGGTGAAAAACTGTTTTTT. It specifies CASSETPYEGEKLFF.

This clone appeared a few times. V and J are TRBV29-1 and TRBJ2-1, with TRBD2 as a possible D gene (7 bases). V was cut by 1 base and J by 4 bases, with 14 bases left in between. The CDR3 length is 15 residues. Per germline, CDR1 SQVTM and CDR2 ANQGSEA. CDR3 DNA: TGCAGCGTTGAAGGAGGGGGGGCCGGGTACAATGAGCAGTTCTTC. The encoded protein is CSVEGGGAGYNEQFF.

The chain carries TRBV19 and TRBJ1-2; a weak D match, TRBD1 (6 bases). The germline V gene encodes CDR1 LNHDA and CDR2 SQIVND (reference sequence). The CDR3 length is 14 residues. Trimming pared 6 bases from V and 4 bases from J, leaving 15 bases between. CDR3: CASRQTGIGYGYTF. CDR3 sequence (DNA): TGTGCCAGTAGACAGACAGGTATCGGCTATGGCTACACCTTC.

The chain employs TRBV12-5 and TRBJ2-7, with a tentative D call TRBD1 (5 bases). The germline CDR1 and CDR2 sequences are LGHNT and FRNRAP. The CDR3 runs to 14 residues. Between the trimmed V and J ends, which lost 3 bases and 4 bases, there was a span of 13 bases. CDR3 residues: CASGFPGNVYEQYF. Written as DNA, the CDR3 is TGTGCTAGTGGTTTCCCAGGGAACGTATACGAGCAGTACTTC.

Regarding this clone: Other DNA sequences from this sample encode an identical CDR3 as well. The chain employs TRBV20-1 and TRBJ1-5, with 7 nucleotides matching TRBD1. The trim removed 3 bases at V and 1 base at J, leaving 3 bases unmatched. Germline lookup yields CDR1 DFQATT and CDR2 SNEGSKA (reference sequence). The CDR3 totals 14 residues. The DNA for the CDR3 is TGCAGTGCTAGTGTACAGGGGAGCAATCAGCCCCAGCATTTT. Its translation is CSASVQGSNQPQHF.